This T cell receptor beta chain was retrieved from a study of blood T cell repertoires in COVID-19. Study background: PBMCs, B-cell-depleted T cells, or T cells were the source of the cDNA or gDNA that made up the material.

In the original workflow: Researchers report that nucleated cell counts were estimated from reference gene primer amplification. Profiling relied on immunoSEQ multiplex PCR, and the TCRdb table lists in-frame clones only, not all of them. That table is the source of V, J and clone size, and D and trimming were worked out from the DNA. Altogether approximately 220,000 clones are present, about 86% being singletons, with the ten largest covering 3% to 4%. Enrolled through a virtual design, the participants were between about 18 and 100 years of age and came from approximately 25 US areas. The ends lost 4 bases at V and 0 bases at J; junction bases unmatched: 3. The CDR3 length is 17 residues. CDR1 is SGHVS, CDR2 FQNEAQ, per germline.

The TCR comes from a woman in her thirties or forties with acute COVID-19. The sequenced material came from PBMCs or T cells enriched from blood (not recorded which). V is TRBV7-8 and J is TRBJ2-2; TRBD1 matches at 12 bases. Written as DNA, the CDR3 is TGTGCCAGCAGCTCCTGGGACAGGGGGCCGAACACCGGGGAGCTGTTTTTT. This gives the protein CASSSWDRGPNTGELFF.